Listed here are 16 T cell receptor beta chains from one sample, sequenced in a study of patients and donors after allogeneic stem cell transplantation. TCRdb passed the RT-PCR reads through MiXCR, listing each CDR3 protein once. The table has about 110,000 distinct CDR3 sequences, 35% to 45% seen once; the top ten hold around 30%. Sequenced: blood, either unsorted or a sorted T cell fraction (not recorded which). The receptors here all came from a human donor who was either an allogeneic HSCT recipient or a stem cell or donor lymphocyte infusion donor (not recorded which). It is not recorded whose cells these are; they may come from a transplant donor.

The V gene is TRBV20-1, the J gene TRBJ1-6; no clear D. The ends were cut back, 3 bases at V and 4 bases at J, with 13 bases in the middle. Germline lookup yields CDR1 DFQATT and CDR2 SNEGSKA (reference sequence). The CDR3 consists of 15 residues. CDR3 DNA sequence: TGCAGTGCTAGCGGTCAGCGGGGTTATAATTCACCCCTCCACTTT. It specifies CSASGQRGYNSPLHF.

CDR3: CASGDRRLAGNTIYF. Written as DNA, the CDR3 is TGTGCCAGCGGCGACCGAAGGTTGGCTGGAAACACCATATATTTT. The rearrangement joins TRBV9 to TRBJ1-3; no clear D gene. The CDR3 consists of 15 residues. Germline-derived CDR1 and CDR2 are SGDLS and YYNGEE. V lost 7 bases and J 2 bases, leaving 16 bases between the germline ends.

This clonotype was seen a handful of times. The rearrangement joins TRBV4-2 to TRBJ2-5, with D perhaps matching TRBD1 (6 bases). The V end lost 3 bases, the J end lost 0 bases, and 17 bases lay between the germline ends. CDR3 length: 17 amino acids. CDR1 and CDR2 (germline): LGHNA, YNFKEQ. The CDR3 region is CASSHLSPGTYQETQYF. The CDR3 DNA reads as TGTGCCAGCAGCCACCTCTCGCCCGGGACATACCAAGAGACCCAGTACTTC.

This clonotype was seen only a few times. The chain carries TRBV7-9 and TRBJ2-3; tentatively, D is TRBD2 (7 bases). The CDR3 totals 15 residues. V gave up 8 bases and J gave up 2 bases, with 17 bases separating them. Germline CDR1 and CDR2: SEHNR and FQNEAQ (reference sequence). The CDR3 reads CASGGGGTATDTQYF. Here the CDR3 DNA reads TGTGCCAGCGGCGGGGGCGGAACGGCCACAGATACGCAGTATTTT.

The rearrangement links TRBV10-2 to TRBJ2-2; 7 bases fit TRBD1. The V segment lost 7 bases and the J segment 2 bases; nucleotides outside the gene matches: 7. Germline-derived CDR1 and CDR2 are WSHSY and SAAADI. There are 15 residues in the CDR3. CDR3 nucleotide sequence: TGCGCCAGCACCCAGGGACAGCTCAACACCGGGGAGCTGTTTTTT. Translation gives CASTQGQLNTGELFF.

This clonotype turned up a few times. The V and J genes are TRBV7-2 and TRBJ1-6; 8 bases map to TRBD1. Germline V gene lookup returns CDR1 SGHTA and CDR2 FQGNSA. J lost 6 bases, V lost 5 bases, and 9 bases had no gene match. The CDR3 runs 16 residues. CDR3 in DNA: TGTGCCAGCAGCACACGACAGGGGACGGGTAATTCACCCCTCCACTTT. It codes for CASSTRQGTGNSPLHF.

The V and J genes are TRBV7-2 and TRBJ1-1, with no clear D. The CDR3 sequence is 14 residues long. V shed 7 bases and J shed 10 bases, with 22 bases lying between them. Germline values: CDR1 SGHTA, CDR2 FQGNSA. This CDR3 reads CASTFEAWKAAAFF. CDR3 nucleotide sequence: TGTGCCAGCACCTTCGAAGCCTGGAAAGCTGCAGCTTTCTTT.

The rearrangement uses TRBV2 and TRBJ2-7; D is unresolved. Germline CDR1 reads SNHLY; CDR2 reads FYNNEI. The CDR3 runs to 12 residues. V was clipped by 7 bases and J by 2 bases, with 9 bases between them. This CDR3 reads CASIGQPYEQYF. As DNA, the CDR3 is TGTGCCAGCATAGGCCAGCCCTACGAGCAGTACTTC.

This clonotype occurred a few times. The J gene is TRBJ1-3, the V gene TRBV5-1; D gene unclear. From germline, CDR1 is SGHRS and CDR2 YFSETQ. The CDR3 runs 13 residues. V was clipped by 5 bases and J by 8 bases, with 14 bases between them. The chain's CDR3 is CASREDAGDTIYF. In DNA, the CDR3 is TGCGCCAGCAGGGAGGACGCCGGGGACACCATATATTTT.

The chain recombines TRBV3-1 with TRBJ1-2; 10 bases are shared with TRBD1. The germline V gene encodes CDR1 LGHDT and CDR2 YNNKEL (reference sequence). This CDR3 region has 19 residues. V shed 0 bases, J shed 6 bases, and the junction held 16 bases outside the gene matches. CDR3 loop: CASSQDWRDRGRFRDGYTF. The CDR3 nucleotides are TGTGCCAGCAGCCAAGATTGGAGGGACAGGGGCAGGTTTCGTGATGGCTACACCTTC.

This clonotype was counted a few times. CDR3 nucleotides: TGTGCCATCAAAGGGCTCGATCAAGAAAAACTGTTTTTT. Amino acid sequence: CAIKGLDQEKLFF. The genes are TRBV10-3 and TRBJ1-4; no clear D gene. The CDR3 is 13 amino acids. V lost 7 bases and J lost 8, with 14 bases in between. In germline, CDR1 is ENHRY, CDR2 SYGVKD.

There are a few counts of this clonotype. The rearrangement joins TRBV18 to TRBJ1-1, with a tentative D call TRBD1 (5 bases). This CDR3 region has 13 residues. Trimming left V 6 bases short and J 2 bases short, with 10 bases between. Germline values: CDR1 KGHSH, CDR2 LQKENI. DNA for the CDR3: TGTGCCAGCTCGTCGGGGCTTAACACTGAAGCTTTCTTT. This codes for CASSSGLNTEAFF.

The CDR3 bases are TGTGCCACCAGCAGAGAGTGGGGCCGGGTGGATAATTCACCCCTCCACTTT. Translation gives CATSREWGRVDNSPLHF. The chain has TRBV15 and TRBJ1-6; tentatively, D is TRBD1 (5 bases). CDR3 length: 17 amino acids. Germline V gene lookup returns CDR1 LNHNV and CDR2 YYDKDF (reference sequence). With 0 bases removed from V and 5 bases from J, the gap between germline ends came to 14 bases. The full variable domain, completed using reference TRBV15 and TRBJ1-6, is DAMVIQNPRYQVTQFGKPVTLSCSQTLNHNVMYWYQQKSSQAPKLLFHYYDKDFNNEADTPDNFQSRRPNTSFCFLDIRSPGLGDTAMYLCATSREWGRVDNSPLHFGNGTRLTVT.

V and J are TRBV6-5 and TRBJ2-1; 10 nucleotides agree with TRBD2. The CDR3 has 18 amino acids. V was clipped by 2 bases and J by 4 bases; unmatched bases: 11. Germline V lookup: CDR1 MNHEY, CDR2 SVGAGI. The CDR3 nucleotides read TGTGCCAGCAGTTACGTAGCGGGAGGATCTGATAATTACAATGAGCAGTTCTTC. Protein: CASSYVAGGSDNYNEQFF.

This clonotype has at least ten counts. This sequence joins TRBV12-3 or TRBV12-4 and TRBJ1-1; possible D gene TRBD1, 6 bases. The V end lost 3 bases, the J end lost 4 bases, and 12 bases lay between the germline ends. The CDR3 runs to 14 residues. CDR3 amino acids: CASSFPGESTEAFF. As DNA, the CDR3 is TGTGCCAGCAGTTTCCCAGGGGAATCCACTGAAGCTTTCTTT.

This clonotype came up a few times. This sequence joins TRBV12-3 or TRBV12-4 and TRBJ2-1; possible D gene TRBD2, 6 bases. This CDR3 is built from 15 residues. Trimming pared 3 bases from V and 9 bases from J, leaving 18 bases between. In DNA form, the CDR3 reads TGTGCCAGCAGTTTGGTCTTAGCGGCCCGGGGTGAGCAGTTCTTC. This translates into CASSLVLAARGEQFF.